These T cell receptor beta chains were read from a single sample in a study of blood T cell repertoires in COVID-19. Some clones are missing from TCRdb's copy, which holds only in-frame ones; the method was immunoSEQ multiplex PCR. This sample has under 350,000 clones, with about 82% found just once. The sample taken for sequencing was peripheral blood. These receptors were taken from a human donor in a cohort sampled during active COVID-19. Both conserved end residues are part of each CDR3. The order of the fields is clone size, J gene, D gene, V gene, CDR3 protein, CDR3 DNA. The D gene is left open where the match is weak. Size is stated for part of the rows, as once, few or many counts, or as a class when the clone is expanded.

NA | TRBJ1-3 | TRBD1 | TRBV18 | CASSPRMGQGGRNTIYF | TGTGCCAGCTCACCTAGAATGGGACAGGGCGGGCGAAACACCATATATTTT
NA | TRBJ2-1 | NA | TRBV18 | CASSGQVNNEQFF | TGTGCCAGCTCAGGTCAGGTGAACAATGAGCAGTTCTTC
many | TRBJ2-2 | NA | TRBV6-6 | CASSPKTKFVATGELFF | TGTGCCAGCAGTCCTAAAACTAAATTTGTGGCCACCGGGGAGCTGTTTTTT
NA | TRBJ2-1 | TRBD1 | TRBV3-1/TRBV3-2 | CASSHSTRTGIYNEQFF | TGTGCCAGCAGCCACTCGACCAGGACAGGGATTTACAATGAGCAGTTCTTC
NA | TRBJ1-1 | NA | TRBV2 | CASSGPQGASTEAFF | TGTGCCAGCAGTGGCCCGCAAGGAGCGAGCACTGAAGCTTTCTTT
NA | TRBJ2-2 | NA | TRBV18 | CASSPVTLNTGELFF | TGTGCCAGCTCACCAGTCACTTTGAACACCGGGGAGCTGTTTTTT
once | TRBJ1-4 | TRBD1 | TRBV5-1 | CASNPGQGNEKLFF | TGCGCCAGCAACCCGGGACAGGGGAATGAAAAACTGTTTTTT
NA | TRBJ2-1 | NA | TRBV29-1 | CSVEKAVDGNEQFF | TGCAGCGTTGAAAAAGCGGTTGACGGCAATGAGCAGTTCTTC
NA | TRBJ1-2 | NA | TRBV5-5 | CASSLGTYDGWGGYTF | TGTGCCAGCAGCTTGGGGACCTACGACGGTTGGGGCGGCTACACCTTC
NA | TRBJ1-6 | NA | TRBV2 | CASSEVGSPNSPLHF | TGTGCCAGCAGTGAAGTGGGCAGCCCCAATTCACCCCTCCACTTT
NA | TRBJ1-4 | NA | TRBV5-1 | CASSLEAGFNEKLFF | TGCGCCAGCAGCTTGGAGGCGGGATTTAATGAAAAACTGTTTTTT
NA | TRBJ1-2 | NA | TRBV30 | CAWTVGGARTNGYTF | TGTGCCTGGACCGTGGGGGGGGCGCGGACTAATGGCTACACCTTC